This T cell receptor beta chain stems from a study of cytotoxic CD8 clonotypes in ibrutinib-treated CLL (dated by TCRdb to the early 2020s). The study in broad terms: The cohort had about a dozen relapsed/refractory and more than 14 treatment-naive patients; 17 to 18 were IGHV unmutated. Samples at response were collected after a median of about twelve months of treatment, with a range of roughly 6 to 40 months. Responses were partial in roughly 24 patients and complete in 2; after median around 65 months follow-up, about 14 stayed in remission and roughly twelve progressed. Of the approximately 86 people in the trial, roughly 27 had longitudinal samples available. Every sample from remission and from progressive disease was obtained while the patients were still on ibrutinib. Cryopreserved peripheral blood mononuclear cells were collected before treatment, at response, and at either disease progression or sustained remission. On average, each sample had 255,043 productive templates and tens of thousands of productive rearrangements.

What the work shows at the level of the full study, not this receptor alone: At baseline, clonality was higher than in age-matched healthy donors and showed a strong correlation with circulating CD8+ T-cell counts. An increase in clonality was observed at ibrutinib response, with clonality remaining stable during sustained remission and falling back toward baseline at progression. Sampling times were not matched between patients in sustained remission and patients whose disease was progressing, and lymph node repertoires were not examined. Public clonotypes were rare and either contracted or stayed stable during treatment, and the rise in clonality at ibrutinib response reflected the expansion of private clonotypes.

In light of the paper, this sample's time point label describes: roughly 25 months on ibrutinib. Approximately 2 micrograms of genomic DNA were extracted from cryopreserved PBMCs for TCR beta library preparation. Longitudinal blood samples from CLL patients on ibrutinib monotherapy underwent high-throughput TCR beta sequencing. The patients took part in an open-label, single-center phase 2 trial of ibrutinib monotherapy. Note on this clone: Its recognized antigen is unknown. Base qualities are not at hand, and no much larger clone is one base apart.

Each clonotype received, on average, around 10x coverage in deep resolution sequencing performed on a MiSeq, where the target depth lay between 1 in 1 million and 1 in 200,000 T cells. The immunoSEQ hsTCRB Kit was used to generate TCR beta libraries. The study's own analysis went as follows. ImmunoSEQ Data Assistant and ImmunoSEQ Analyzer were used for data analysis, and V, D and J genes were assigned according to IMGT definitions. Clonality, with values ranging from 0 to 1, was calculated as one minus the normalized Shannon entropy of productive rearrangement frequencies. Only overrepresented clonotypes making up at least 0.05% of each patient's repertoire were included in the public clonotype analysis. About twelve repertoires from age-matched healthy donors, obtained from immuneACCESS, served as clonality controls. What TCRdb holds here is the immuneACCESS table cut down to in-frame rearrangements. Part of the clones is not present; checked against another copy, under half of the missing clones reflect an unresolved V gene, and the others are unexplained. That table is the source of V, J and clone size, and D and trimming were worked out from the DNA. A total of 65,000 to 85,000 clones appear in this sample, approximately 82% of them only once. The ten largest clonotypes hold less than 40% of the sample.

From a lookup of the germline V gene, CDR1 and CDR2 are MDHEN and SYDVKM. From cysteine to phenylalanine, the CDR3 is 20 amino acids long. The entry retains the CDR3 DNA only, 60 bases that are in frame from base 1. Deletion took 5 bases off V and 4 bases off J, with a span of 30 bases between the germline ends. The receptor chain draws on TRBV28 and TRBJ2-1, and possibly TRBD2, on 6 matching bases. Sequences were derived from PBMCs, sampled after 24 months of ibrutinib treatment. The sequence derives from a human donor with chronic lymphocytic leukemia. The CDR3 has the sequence CASSPAGGAPRFGSYNEQFF. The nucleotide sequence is TGTGCCAGCAGTCCGGCAGGTGGGGCCCCTCGATTCGGGAGTTACAATGAGCAGTTCTTC.